These 5 T cell receptor beta chains came from one sample sequenced in a study of blood T cell repertoires in COVID-19. Sequencing used immunoSEQ multiplex PCR; TCRdb keeps in-frame clones, though not all of them. The table includes some 250,000 clones, approximately 90% detected once. The sample comprised PBMCs or T cells enriched from blood (not recorded which). Source of these receptors: a man aged 35 to 55 who had recovered from COVID-19.

V and J are TRBV30 and TRBJ1-5; D gene ambiguous. V lost 2 bases and J lost 2, with 10 bases in between. Germline V gene data show CDR1 as GTSNPN and CDR2 as SVGIG (reference sequence). The CDR3 has 14 amino acids. CDR3 in DNA: TGTGCCTGGAGTTTAGGAGTTGGCAATCAGCCCCAGCATTTT. This translates into CAWSLGVGNQPQHF.

The chain has TRBV2 and TRBJ2-5; TRBD1 matches at 8 bases. J was trimmed by 2 bases and V by 4 bases; bases with no gene match: 6. Germline CDR1 SNHLY, CDR2 FYNNEI. CDR3 length equals 15 residues. The CDR3 sequence: CASSVTGEIQETQYF. The CDR3, as DNA: TGTGCCAGCAGTGTGACAGGGGAAATACAAGAGACCCAGTACTTC. The variable domain in full, with the rest retrieved from reference TRBV2 and TRBJ2-5, is EPEVTQTPSHQVTQMGQEVILRCVPISNHLYFYWYRQILGQKVEFLVSFYNNEISEKSEIFDDQFSVERPDGSNFTLKIRSTKLEDSAMYFCASSVTGEIQETQYFGPGTRLLVL.

This rearrangement joins TRBV5-6 to TRBJ2-7; 8 bases line up with TRBD1. The CDR3 runs 17 residues. Losses at the gene ends were 1 base for V and 2 bases for J; bases not matched to a gene: 11. Germline V gene data show CDR1 as SGHDT and CDR2 as YYEEEE. This CDR3 reads CASSLFGRQGITYEQYF. CDR3 nucleotide sequence: TGTGCCAGCAGCTTGTTCGGCCGACAGGGGATCACCTACGAGCAGTACTTC.

The V call is TRBV12-5, the J call TRBJ2-3; TRBD2 aligns across 9 bases. The CDR3 extends over 16 amino acids. V was clipped by 1 base and J by 4 bases; unmatched bases: 6. Germline V gives CDR1 LGHNT, CDR2 FRNRAP. The CDR3 bases are TGTGCTAGTGGTTTGGGAACGTTAGCGGGAGCAGATACGCAGTATTTT. It encodes CASGLGTLAGADTQYF. The full variable domain, with the rest looked up from reference TRBV12-5 and TRBJ2-3, is DARVTQTPRHKVTEMGQEVTMRCQPILGHNTVFWYRQTMMQGLELLAYFRNRAPLDDSGMPKDRFSAEMPDATLATLKIQPSEPRDSAVYFCASGLGTLAGADTQYFGPGTRLTVL.

The J gene is TRBJ1-1, the V gene TRBV27, with TRBD1 matching 9 bases. The V gene end was trimmed by 3 bases and the J gene end by 2 bases; junction bases not matched to a gene: 7. The CDR3 length is 16 residues. Germline CDR1 MNHEY, CDR2 SMNVEV (reference sequence). CDR3 sequence reads: CASSLIQGAGNTEAFF. CDR3 nucleotides: TGTGCCAGCAGTTTGATACAGGGGGCGGGTAACACTGAAGCTTTCTTT.